A selection of T cell receptor beta chains follows, all from one sample in a study of cytomegalovirus exposure and HLA in healthy donors. Data came from immunoSEQ multiplex PCR; TCRdb stores just in-frame clones and leaves some out. The sample has 160,000 or so clones; 76% are singletons. Sequencing used PBMCs. These receptors all stem from a man aged 55 to 69 in good health and CMV-seronegative. The CDR3 runs from the conserved cysteine through the conserved F or W. The D gene is left open where the match is weak. Rows may omit the clone size; those that give it use once, few, many or a size class.

d_call,clone_size,j_call,v_call,cdr3_nt,cdr3_aa
-,few,TRBJ2-3,TRBV29-1,TGCAGCGTTGAAGGGTTGACAGGCACAGATACGCAGTATTTT,CSVEGLTGTDTQYF
TRBD1,-,TRBJ1-5,TRBV6-5,TGTGCCAGCATCTTCACAGGGGGCGGCAATCAGCCCCAGCATTTT,CASIFTGGGNQPQHF
-,once,TRBJ1-2,TRBV28,TGTGCCAGCCTGCGTTCTAACTATGGCTACACCTTC,CASLRSNYGYTF
TRBD2,few,TRBJ2-7,TRBV5-1,TGCGCCAGCAGCTTGGGGCCGAAAGGAGCGGGAGGGAGCTCCTACGAGCAGTACTTC,CASSLGPKGAGGSSYEQYF
-,-,TRBJ1-2,TRBV29-1,TGCAGCGTTGAAGGGGGCCTATATGGCTACACCTTC,CSVEGGLYGYTF
TRBD1,few,TRBJ1-2,TRBV5-4,TGTGCCAGCAGCACGGGGACAGATAACTATGGCTACACCTTC,CASSTGTDNYGYTF
TRBD1,-,TRBJ2-1,TRBV7-2,TGTGCCAGCAGCGAGGGGACAGGGCGCATGTCCAATGAGCAGTTCTTC,CASSEGTGRMSNEQFF
-,-,TRBJ1-5,TRBV7-2,TGTGCCAGCAGCTTAGTGTTTGGCGGTAATCAGCCCCAGCATTTT,CASSLVFGGNQPQHF
TRBD2,-,TRBJ2-7,TRBV5-1,TGCGCCAGCGGATACGCAGCTAGCGGCCTGGGCGACGTATACGAGCAGTACTTC,CASGYAASGLGDVYEQYF
-,-,TRBJ2-7,TRBV20-1,TGCAGTGCTCCGCGTGGAGACGAGCAGTACTTC,CSAPRGDEQYF
TRBD2,-,TRBJ2-7,TRBV4-3,TGCGCCAGCAGCGCCCTAGCGGGAGCAGTCTACGAGCAGTACTTC,CASSALAGAVYEQYF
-,-,TRBJ1-6,TRBV6-1,TGTGCCAGCAGTGAAGCCGAGGGCAATAATTCACCCCTCCACTTT,CASSEAEGNNSPLHF
TRBD2,-,TRBJ2-1,TRBV7-8,TGTGCCAGCAGTTCTAGGGGCGGGAGCGGCTACAATGAGCAGTTCTTC,CASSSRGGSGYNEQFF
TRBD2,-,TRBJ2-7,TRBV7-2,TGTGCCAGCAGCTTAAGAGCGGGAGAGTACGAGCAGTACTTC,CASSLRAGEYEQYF
TRBD2,-,TRBJ2-2,TRBV27,TGTGCCAGCAGCGGGACTAGCGGGGGAGCGAACACCGGGGAGCTGTTTTTT,CASSGTSGGANTGELFF
-,few,TRBJ2-1,TRBV9,TGTGCCAGCAGCGTAGCTGCGGGGTCGTACAATGAGCAGTTCTTC,CASSVAAGSYNEQFF
-,-,TRBJ2-7,TRBV28,TGTGCCAGCAGTCCGTCGACAGCGGGCTTCTACGAGCAGTACTTC,CASSPSTAGFYEQYF
-,-,TRBJ1-1,TRBV7-8,TGTGCCAGCACATCCCAGGACACTGAAGCTTTCTTT,CASTSQDTEAFF
-,-,TRBJ2-1,TRBV19,TGTGCCAGTAGTATGAGTCCGGGAGCCTACAATGAGCAGTTCTTC,CASSMSPGAYNEQFF
TRBD2,-,TRBJ2-3,TRBV7-9,TGTGCCAGCAGCCTTCCTAGCGGGACCACAGATACGCAGTATTTT,CASSLPSGTTDTQYF
TRBD1,-,TRBJ1-1,TRBV7-2,TGTGCCAGCAGCTCCGACAGGGCTCAGGCTTTCTTT,CASSSDRAQAFF
-,-,TRBJ1-2,TRBV5-1,TGCGCCAGCAGCTTGGCCATGCAGGGCGGCTTATACTATGGCTACACCTTC,CASSLAMQGGLYYGYTF
TRBD2,-,TRBJ2-7,TRBV11-3,TGTGCCAGCAGCAGAGGTTCTAGCGGGACCACCTACGAGCAGTACTTC,CASSRGSSGTTYEQYF
TRBD2,-,TRBJ2-1,TRBV7-6,TGTGCCAGCAGCTCATGGACTAGCGGAACCTACAATGAGCAGTTCTTC,CASSSWTSGTYNEQFF
TRBD2,-,TRBJ2-5,TRBV9,TGTGCCAGCAGCGGAGGGCGGACTAGCGGATTACAAGAGACCCAGTACTTC,CASSGGRTSGLQETQYF
-,few,TRBJ2-1,TRBV11-3,TGTGCCAGCAGCCGCGGACACAACAATGAGCAGTTCTTC,CASSRGHNNEQFF
-,-,TRBJ2-5,TRBV7-2,TGTGCCAGCAGCTTATTCAGGGGTAAAGAGACCCAGTACTTC,CASSLFRGKETQYF
TRBD2,-,TRBJ2-1,TRBV6-4,TGTGCCAGCAGGAAGGAAGCGGGGGGGTCCCACAATGAGCAGTTCTTC,CASRKEAGGSHNEQFF
TRBD1,few,TRBJ1-5,TRBV2,TGTGCCAGCAGTGAACGGACAGGCAGCAATCAGCCCCAGCATTTT,CASSERTGSNQPQHF
-,-,TRBJ1-1,TRBV5-5,TGTGCCAGCAGTCGTTGGGGGGGCAGGAACACTGAAGCTTTCTTT,CASSRWGGRNTEAFF
-,-,TRBJ2-5,TRBV4-3,TGCGCCAGCAGCCAAGAAGGGGGGGAGCAGTACTTC,CASSQEGGEQYF
-,-,TRBJ2-5,TRBV21-1,TGTGCCAGCAGTTCAGGTCGGCTAGCGGGATTCCAAGAGACCCAGTACTTC,CASSSGRLAGFQETQYF
TRBD1,-,TRBJ2-7,TRBV7-2,TGTGCCAGCAGCTTAGATAGGGACAGTATGAACGAGCAGTACTTC,CASSLDRDSMNEQYF
-,few,TRBJ2-3,TRBV7-2,TGTGCCAGCAGCTCGGACTGGGATTCGAAGTATTTT,CASSSDWDSKYF
TRBD2,-,TRBJ2-3,TRBV4-3,TGCGCCAGCAGCCAAGGATTGGCGGGAGGGCCCGCAGATACGCAGTATTTT,CASSQGLAGGPADTQYF
-,few,TRBJ2-3,TRBV6-1,TGTGCCAGCACCCCCGCGGGGGCCACAGATACGCAGTATTTT,CASTPAGATDTQYF
-,-,TRBJ1-1,TRBV7-9,TGTGCCAGCAGCCAGGCAGGCACTGAAGCTTTCTTT,CASSQAGTEAFF
TRBD1,-,TRBJ2-5,TRBV5-1,TGCGCCAGCAGCGCGGGACAGGGGATAGAGACCCAGTACTTC,CASSAGQGIETQYF
TRBD2,-,TRBJ2-3,TRBV4-1,TGCGCCAGCAGCCAAGATACTAGCGGCCTAACGCAGTATTTT,CASSQDTSGLTQYF
TRBD1,-,TRBJ2-5,TRBV15,TGTGCCACCAGCATCTCCAGGGGGTCGGCCTCCCAAGAGACCCAGTACTTC,CATSISRGSASQETQYF
TRBD1,-,TRBJ1-1,TRBV5-4,TGTGCCAGCAGCTTGGTTTCCAGGGGGGACACTGAAGCTTTCTTT,CASSLVSRGDTEAFF